These 8 T cell receptor beta chains came from one sample sequenced in a study of shared T cell receptors in the human thymus. Libraries were prepared by immunoSEQ multiplex PCR; TCRdb keeps only in-frame clonotypes and omits some of them. Found here are roughly 710,000 clones, approximately 85% of them singletons; the top ten hold 0.008% to 0.011%. These same records also appear under a second study, on human thymus T cells.

Sequencing used thymocytes. All receptors derive from a girl in the first two years of life with a congenital heart defect.

The table lists this clone with a few counts. The rearrangement uses TRBV11-2 and TRBJ2-1, with D possibly TRBD2 on 5 matching bases. Germline values: CDR1 SGHAT, CDR2 FQNNGV. Trimming left V 5 bases short and J 1 base short, with 12 bases between. The CDR3 spans 15 residues. CDR3 coding DNA: TGTGCCAGCAGCCTCCAGCGGCATTCCTACAATGAGCAGTTCTTC. Protein: CASSLQRHSYNEQFF. Full variable domain (remainder filled in from reference TRBV11-2 and TRBJ2-1): EAGVAQSPRYKIIEKRQSVAFWCNPISGHATLYWYQQILGQGPKLLIQFQNNGVVDDSQLPKDRFSAERLKGVDSTLKIQPAKLEDSAVYLCASSLQRHSYNEQFFGPGTRLTVL.

This chain joins TRBV30 and TRBJ1-2; 8 nucleotides align to TRBD1. Germline V gene sequence: CDR1 GTSNPN, CDR2 SVGIG (reference sequence). The trim removed 2 bases at V and 2 bases at J, leaving 19 bases unmatched. The length of the CDR3 is 19 residues. CDR3 DNA sequence: TGTGCCTGGAGTCCACACGTACGGACAGGGCGTCCCCCAAACTATGGCTACACCTTC. Amino acid sequence: CAWSPHVRTGRPPNYGYTF.

The chain has TRBV27 and TRBJ2-5; 7 positions match TRBD1. CDR3 length: 14 residues. Germline lookup yields CDR1 MNHEY and CDR2 SMNVEV (reference sequence). V lost 3 bases to trimming and J lost 3 bases; unmatched junction nucleotides: 4. The CDR3 protein is CASSFSGQKETQYF. DNA of the CDR3: TGTGCCAGCAGTTTTTCGGGACAGAAAGAGACCCAGTACTTC.

This sequence joins TRBV5-1 and TRBJ1-2; tentative D call: TRBD1 (6 bases). V lost 0 bases and J 2 bases, leaving 11 bases between the germline ends. In germline, CDR1 is SGHRS, CDR2 YFSETQ. The CDR3 consists of 15 residues. The CDR3 bases are TGCGCCAGCAGCTTGGGGACAGTCACCAACTATGGCTACACCTTC. This codes for CASSLGTVTNYGYTF.

The chain uses TRBV13 and TRBJ1-2; perhaps TRBD1 as D (6 bases). Trimming took 3 bases from V and 6 from J, leaving 11 bases between them. Per the germline V gene, CDR1 is PRHDT and CDR2 is FYEKMQ (reference sequence). The CDR3 sequence is 13 residues long. CDR3 residues: CASSFRDNHGYTF. The CDR3 DNA is TGTGCCAGCAGCTTCCGGGACAACCATGGCTACACCTTC. Complete variable domain (other parts from reference TRBV13 and TRBJ1-2): AAGVIQSPRHLIKEKRETATLKCYPIPRHDTVYWYQQGPGQDPQFLISFYEKMQSDKGSIPDRFSAQQFSDYHSELNMSSLELGDSALYFCASSFRDNHGYTFGSGTRLTVV.

CDR3 bases: TGTGCCAGCAGCCCTCCAGATAGCCGGGACAGAGTAACAGATACGCAGTATTTT. It codes for CASSPPDSRDRVTDTQYF. The genes are TRBV14 and TRBJ2-3; TRBD1 matches at 7 bases. Germline CDR1 and CDR2: SGHDN and FVKESK. The CDR3 sequence is 18 residues long. After removal of 4 bases from V and 3 bases from J, the junction contained 16 bases not matched to a gene.

The chain recombines TRBV5-4 with TRBJ1-1; TRBD1 is a possible D gene (5 bases). The CDR3 is made up of 14 amino acids. Germline-derived CDR1 and CDR2 are SGHNT and YYREEE (reference sequence). V shed 4 bases and J shed 2 bases, with 12 bases lying between them. CDR3 residues: CASSVGTPNTEAFF. In nucleotides, the CDR3 is TGTGCCAGCAGCGTCGGGACTCCTAACACTGAAGCTTTCTTT.

The chain carries TRBV25-1 and TRBJ2-7, with unresolved D. Between the trimmed V and J ends, which lost 4 bases and 3 bases, there was a span of 13 bases. The CDR3 has 14 amino acids. Germline V gene sequence: CDR1 MGHDK, CDR2 SYGVNS. The CDR3 sequence is CASSGIWAHYEQYF. The CDR3 DNA reads TGTGCCAGCAGTGGGATTTGGGCCCACTACGAGCAGTACTTC.